This is a list of T cell receptor beta chains from one sample in a study of early T cells in non-severe SARS-CoV-2 infection. TCRdb re-called the 5' RACE reads with MiXCR, one entry per CDR3 protein. The data contain around 26,000 distinct CDR3 sequences, about 4% of them singletons. Sequencing was carried out using whole blood. The receptors stem from an adult who was a healthcare worker with PCR-confirmed SARS-CoV-2 infection or an uninfected control (not recorded which). Each CDR3 is given with its conserved first and last residue. A D gene is named only where the DNA matches it firmly. Size tells how often a clone was seen, or its class if it is expanded.

d_call	clone_size	j_call	v_call	cdr3_aa	cdr3_nt
-	many	TRBJ1-3	TRBV4-3	CASSQDPSSGNTIYF	TGCGCCAGCAGCCAAGATCCGAGCTCTGGAAACACCATATATTTT
TRBD1	many	TRBJ2-1	TRBV3-1	CASSQQGAVDEQFF	TGTGCCAGCAGCCAACAGGGGGCTGTAGATGAGCAGTTCTTC
TRBD1	many	TRBJ2-7	TRBV28	CASRTTGGNMEQYF	TGTGCCAGCAGAACGACAGGGGGTAATATGGAGCAGTACTTC
-	many	TRBJ2-5	TRBV29-1	CSVVAVHQETQYF	TGCAGCGTTGTAGCGGTACACCAAGAGACCCAGTACTTC
-	many	TRBJ1-3	TRBV7-6	CASSLGPLTVSGNTIYF	TGTGCCAGCAGCTTAGGTCCGCTGACAGTCTCTGGAAACACCATATATTTT
-	many	TRBJ1-5	TRBV15	CATSPGGANQPQHF	TGTGCCACCAGCCCCGGCGGGGCCAATCAGCCCCAGCATTTT
-	many	TRBJ1-5	TRBV6-1	CASSEVGNSNQPQHF	TGTGCCAGCAGTGAAGTAGGGAATAGCAATCAGCCCCAGCATTTT
-	many	TRBJ2-1	TRBV25-1	CASSEFRLEGVQFF	TGTGCCAGCAGTGAATTCAGGTTGGAGGGTGTGCAGTTCTTC
-	many	TRBJ1-5	TRBV20-1	CSARIGAVQPQHF	TGCAGTGCTAGGATCGGGGCCGTTCAGCCCCAGCATTTT
-	many	TRBJ1-2	TRBV20-1	CSARGQIYGYTF	TGCAGTGCTAGAGGTCAGATTTATGGCTACACCTTC
-	many	TRBJ2-2	TRBV7-3	CASSLSNTGELFF	TGTGCCAGCAGCTTATCTAACACCGGGGAGCTGTTTTTT
TRBD2	few	TRBJ2-7	TRBV18	CASSRTSEPSYEQYF	TGTGCCAGCTCTCGAACTAGCGAACCCTCCTACGAGCAGTACTTC
-	many	TRBJ1-2	TRBV4-2	CASSQDWGGSYGYTF	TGTGCCAGCAGCCAAGATTGGGGAGGGAGCTATGGCTACACCTTC
TRBD2	many	TRBJ2-7	TRBV7-6	CASSLVAGASYEQYF	TGTGCCAGCAGCTTAGTAGCGGGGGCATCCTACGAGCAGTACTTC
-	many	TRBJ2-1	TRBV5-6	CASSSPVWVGDNEQFF	TGTGCCAGCAGCTCCCCGGTGTGGGTTGGGGACAATGAGCAGTTCTTC
-	many	TRBJ1-6	TRBV6-5	CASAGGATNNSPLHF	TGTGCCAGTGCCGGGGGAGCGACAAATAATTCACCCCTCCACTTT
-	many	TRBJ2-1	TRBV10-3	CASSDTSSYNEQFF	TGTGCCAGCTCCGACACGAGCTCCTACAATGAGCAGTTCTTC